This TCR beta chain was identified during a study of blood T cell repertoires in COVID-19. Some clones are missing from TCRdb's copy, which holds only in-frame ones; the method was immunoSEQ multiplex PCR. The data contain over 200,000 clones, 88% of them singletons. The CDR3 spans 14 residues. Germline loops: CDR1 SGHNT, CDR2 YYREEE (reference sequence). V was shortened by 5 bases and J by 1 base, with 10 bases between the two germline ends. The source is a human donor in a cohort sampled during active COVID-19. The rearrangement links TRBV5-4 to TRBJ2-4; D gene uncertain. The specimen was peripheral blood. CDR3 protein: CASRLPRAKNIQYF. The CDR3 DNA follows: TGTGCCAGCAGGCTCCCCAGGGCCAAAAACATTCAGTACTTC.